The 7 T cell receptor beta chains presented below share a single source sample, sequenced in a study of PD-L1 blockade in urothelial cancer (dated by TCRdb to 2015 to 2018). The library was obtained by the immunoSEQ multiplex PCR assay. TCRdb provides this immuneACCESS table in a form limited to in-frame rearrangements. Some clones are lacking; in checked studies, under half of them reflect an unresolved V gene, and why the rest are absent is not known. The sample data list approximately 110,000 clones, and around 85% of these were observed just once. In total, the top ten clones hold 2.4% of the sample. The specimen was PBMCs, collected around atezolizumab (anti-PD-L1) treatment. These receptors were taken from a man between 45 and 60 years old with urothelial cancer.

This rearrangement joins TRBV28 to TRBJ1-2; D perhaps matches TRBD1 (5 bases). Trimming pared 7 bases from V and 0 bases from J, leaving 27 bases between. Germline values: CDR1 MDHEN, CDR2 SYDVKM. CDR3 length equals 19 residues. CDR3: CASTPQLRTIPEANYGYTF. Written as DNA, the CDR3 is TGTGCCAGCACCCCCCAGCTCCGGACAATCCCCGAAGCTAACTATGGCTACACCTTC.

The chain uses TRBV6-1 and TRBJ1-1; perhaps TRBD1 as D (6 bases). Trimming removed 6 bases at V and 1 base at J, with 9 bases between. This CDR3 comprises 13 residues. CDR1 is MNHNS, CDR2 SASEGT, per germline. The CDR3 loop reads CASRRTENTEAFF. In DNA form, the CDR3 reads TGTGCCAGCAGGCGGACAGAGAACACTGAAGCTTTCTTT.

The chain combines TRBV14 with TRBJ1-2; D is undetermined. V was pared by 1 base and J by 7 bases, with 10 bases between. This CDR3 spans 13 amino acids. Germline-derived CDR1 and CDR2 are SGHDN and FVKESK. CDR3 sequence (DNA): TGTGCCAGCAGCCAAGTACCTCTCGGTGGCTACACCTTC. This sequence encodes CASSQVPLGGYTF.

This rearrangement joins TRBV19 to TRBJ2-7, with 10 bases matching TRBD2. The CDR3 length is 15 residues. Per germline, CDR1 LNHDA and CDR2 SQIVND (reference sequence). V lost 5 bases to trimming and J lost 6 bases; unmatched junction nucleotides: 10. In DNA form, the CDR3 reads TGTGCCAGTAGTTTCGATGGGGGACTAGCGAGCGAGCAGTACTTC. Amino acids: CASSFDGGLASEQYF.

This clone was seen a handful of times. DNA of the CDR3: TGTGCCAGCAGTGATAGCGGGAGGGCTAAGGGAGCAGATACGCAGTATTTT. Residues: CASSDSGRAKGADTQYF. The chain is built from TRBV6-1 and TRBJ2-3; the match to TRBD2 covers 11 bases. CDR1 is MNHNS, CDR2 SASEGT, per germline. The CDR3 extends over 17 amino acids. V was pared by 3 bases and J by 4 bases, with 9 bases of the junction left unmatched.

This chain connects TRBV7-6 to TRBJ2-5, with D perhaps TRBD2 (5 bases). The CDR3 extends over 14 amino acids. CDR1 and CDR2 (germline): SGHVS, FNYEAQ. V lost 5 bases to trimming and J lost 5 bases, with 15 bases between them. DNA of the CDR3: TGTGCCAGCAGCCCTCGGTTACGAGGGGAGACCCAGTACTTC. As protein: CASSPRLRGETQYF.

The chain recombines TRBV5-4 with TRBJ1-1; D gene unclear. This CDR3 region has 15 residues. The V end lost 0 bases, the J end lost 0 bases, and 9 bases lay between the germline ends. Germline V gene lookup returns CDR1 SGHNT and CDR2 YYREEE (reference sequence). As DNA, the CDR3 is TGTGCCAGCAGCTTGGGAGGAGGTTTGAACACTGAAGCTTTCTTT. Protein sequence: CASSLGGGLNTEAFF.